Listed here is a single T cell receptor beta chain. The sample originates from a study of blood T cell repertoires in COVID-19. The overall study: Acute-phase and convalescent COVID-19 samples originated in the United States, Italy and Spain. T cells, B-cell-depleted T cells, or PBMCs supplied cDNA or gDNA.

Generated by immunoSEQ multiplex PCR, the TCRdb table keeps only in-frame clones and is missing some. The sample holds 70,000 to 90,000 clones, 80% to 90% seen once. The CDR3 length is 18 residues. The ends lost 6 bases at V and 0 bases at J; junction bases unmatched: 15. CDR1 and CDR2 from the germline V gene are MNHEY and SVGEGT. This TCR derives from a woman aged 60 to 75 with acute or convalescent COVID-19. The rearrangement links TRBV6-2 or TRBV6-3 to TRBJ1-1; 8 positions agree with TRBD1. The sequenced sample was peripheral blood. The CDR3 region is CASSPIRDRTRMNTEAFF. In DNA form, the CDR3 reads TGTGCCAGCAGCCCGATCCGGGACAGGACAAGGATGAACACTGAAGCTTTCTTT.